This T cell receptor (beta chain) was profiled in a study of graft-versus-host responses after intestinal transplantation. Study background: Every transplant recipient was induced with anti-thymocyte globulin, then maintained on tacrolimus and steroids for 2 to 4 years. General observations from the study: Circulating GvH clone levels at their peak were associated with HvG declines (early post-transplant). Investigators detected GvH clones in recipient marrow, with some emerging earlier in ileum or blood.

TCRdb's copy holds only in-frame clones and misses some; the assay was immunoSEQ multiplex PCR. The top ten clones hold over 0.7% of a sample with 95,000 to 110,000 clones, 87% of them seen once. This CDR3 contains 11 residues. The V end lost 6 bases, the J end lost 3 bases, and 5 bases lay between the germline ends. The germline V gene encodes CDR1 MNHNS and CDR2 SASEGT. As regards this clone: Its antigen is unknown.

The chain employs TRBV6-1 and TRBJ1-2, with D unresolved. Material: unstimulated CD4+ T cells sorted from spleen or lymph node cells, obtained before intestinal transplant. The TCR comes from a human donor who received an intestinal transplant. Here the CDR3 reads CASRAHYGYTF. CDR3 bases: TGTGCCAGCAGGGCCCACTATGGCTACACCTTC.